This T cell receptor (beta chain) was sequenced during a study of T-cell reconstitution after alpha-beta-depleted transplantation in children. This clonotype was counted many times. Its cognate antigen is unknown. Trimming pared 2 bases from V and 1 base from J, leaving 11 bases between. In germline, CDR1 is MGHDK, CDR2 SYGVNS. The CDR3 consists of 16 residues. Overall study results and limits: T cells produced anew were the main source of T-cell counts and diversity one year after transplant.

The authors prepared the TCRbeta library with unique molecular identifiers. TCRdb re-called the PCR reads through MiXCR, storing one row per CDR3 protein. This table holds about 3,000 distinct CDR3 sequences, approximately 30% found once. The receptor was isolated from a male patient aged 2-10 years who had a stem cell transplant for acute myeloid leukemia, so the T cells may come from the graft donor. The chain uses TRBV25-1 and TRBJ2-2; D uncertain. Sequences were derived from PBMCs, mostly from graft donor cells, sampled 60 days after TCRalphabeta/CD19-depleted stem cell transplant. The DNA of the CDR3 is TGTGCCAGCAGTGAAACCCTCAGAGGGAACACCGGGGAGCTGTTTTTT. Amino acid sequence: CASSETLRGNTGELFF.